What follows describes a single T cell receptor beta chain. No antigen is known for it. Assay used: immunoSEQ multiplex PCR; TCRdb lists only in-frame clones, some missing. The profile shows 95,000 to 150,000 clones, about 87% of them singletons. V gave up 3 bases and J gave up 3 bases, with 3 bases separating them. The CDR3 sequence is 12 residues long. CDR1 and CDR2 (germline): SGHDT, YYEEEE. This specimen belongs to a study of T cell responses to AZD1222 COVID-19 vaccine. Study results and limitations: Following two doses of AZD1222, Spike-specific TCR breadth and depth rose. Spike regions recognized by vaccine-associated CD4 TCRs spanned the protein, led by 160-218 and 743-854. The peak T cell response came first, and repertoires were sampled only after it. The donors showed a predominance of white British ancestry and of females, with possible underestimation of clonal diversity.

The sequence derives from an adult in good health. The rearrangement joins TRBV5-6 to TRBJ2-2; D gene ambiguous. Sequencing used peripheral blood, obtained on day 0 of AZD1222 vaccination. The CDR3 sequence is CASSSYTGELFF. CDR3 nucleotides: TGTGCCAGCAGCTCATACACCGGGGAGCTGTTTTTT.